The 27 T cell receptor beta chains below were found in one sample sequenced in a study of T cell repertoires in cytomegalovirus infection (dated by TCRdb to the late 2010s). What these receptors recognize is not known. The sample's treatment or condition, from its label and the paper: in vitro stimulation with specific CMV peptide epitopes to enrich CMV-specific T cells. Sequencing instrument: Illumina HiSeq 1500. TCRdb took the public reads, trimmed them with fastp at Q25, ran MiXCR for clone calling and kept in-frame beta chains. Each record represents a unique CDR3 protein, reported with the most common genes and DNA among its rows. Recorded for this sample are 650,000 to 900,000 distinct CDR3 sequences; around a third of them occurred a single time. Clones ranked in the top ten supply under 15% of the sample. This material consisted of cultured CD8+ T cells from PBMCs, taken from culture after CMV antigen stimulation. The receptors were sampled from a human donor in good health (CMV status not recorded). Some clones in this sample may be carry-over from other donors' samples.

The chain has TRBV7-4 and TRBJ2-3; D unclear. The germline CDR1 and CDR2 sequences are SGHVT and SQSDAQ. Between the trimmed V and J ends, which lost 7 bases and 1 base, there was a span of 15 bases. This CDR3 is built from 15 residues. The CDR3: CASTPPVGRTDTQYF. The CDR3 nucleotides are TGTGCCAGCACCCCTCCGGTAGGGCGCACAGATACGCAGTATTTT.

This clonotype was detected only once. Written as DNA, the CDR3 is TGTGCCACTAACAGGGGCATGACCTGTAATTCACCCCTCCACTTT. The encoded protein is CATNRGMTCNSPLHF. V gene TRBV5-4 combines with J gene TRBJ1-6; 7 positions agree with TRBD1. The CDR3 loop spans 15 amino acids. Germline assignment: CDR1 SGHNT and CDR2 YYREEE (reference sequence). V gave up 9 bases and J gave up 6 bases; unmatched junction bases: 12.

The chain links TRBV6-5 to TRBJ1-4; D not resolved. This CDR3 has 13 amino acids. Per germline, CDR1 MNHEY and CDR2 SVGAGI. Deletions cut 0 bases from V and 8 bases from J, with 7 bases between. The CDR3 loop is CASSYSRQEKLFF. The CDR3 DNA reads TGTGCCAGCAGTTACTCGCGCCAAGAAAAACTGTTTTTT.

In its sample, this clonotype was seen a few times. The chain combines TRBV4-2 with TRBJ2-7; D possibly uses TRBD1 or TRBD2 (5 bases each). This CDR3 is 16 amino acids long. Trimming stripped 0 bases from V and 2 bases from J, with 14 bases between. Looked up from germline, CDR1 is LGHNA and CDR2 is YNFKEQ. This chain's CDR3 is CASSQEAGAYTYEQYF. The CDR3 DNA is TGTGCCAGCAGCCAAGAGGCCGGGGCCTACACCTACGAGCAGTACTTC.

Comments on this clonotype: A junction end diverges from the germline sequence, so it may reflect a read error. This chain joins TRBV4-1 and TRBJ1-5; no clear D gene. The CDR3 consists of 14 residues. The germline gives CDR1 MGHRA, CDR2 YSYEKL. The CDR3 nucleotides are TGTGCCAGCAGCCAAACGAGTAAGCGTCAGCCCCAGCATTTT. Translating it yields CASSQTSKRQPQHF.

The V call is TRBV6-2 or TRBV6-3, the J call TRBJ2-1, with TRBD1 matching over 11 bases. Germline V gives CDR1 MNHEY, CDR2 SVGEGT. The CDR3 loop spans 15 amino acids. The trim removed 8 bases at V and 8 bases at J, leaving 11 bases unmatched. The CDR3: CASVHLGQGVYEQFF. CDR3 nucleotide sequence: TGTGCCAGCGTTCATCTGGGACAGGGGGTATATGAGCAGTTCTTC.

The chain employs TRBV6-8 and TRBJ2-1; 8 positions match TRBD1. The CDR3 covers 14 residues. Germline V CDR1 and CDR2: MNHGY, SAAAGT. Trimming took 6 bases from V and 6 from J; bases not matched to a gene: 7. The CDR3 DNA follows: TGTGCCAGCAGCCGGACAGGGTCCCTCAATGAGCAGTTCTTC. As protein: CASSRTGSLNEQFF.

This rearrangement joins TRBV5-1 to TRBJ2-2; D gene unclear. This CDR3 comprises 17 residues. CDR1 and CDR2 (germline): SGHRS, YFSETQ. Trimming stripped 1 base from V and 1 base from J, with 14 bases between. The CDR3 bases are TGCGCCAGCAGCTTGAGGATGTCCAACATGAACACCGGGGAGCTGTTTTTT. Translated, it gives CASSLRMSNMNTGELFF.

The chain joins TRBV4-2 to TRBJ2-2, with D tentatively TRBD2 (5 bases). Per the germline V gene, CDR1 is LGHNA and CDR2 is YNFKEQ. There are 15 residues in the CDR3. V was shortened by 0 bases and J by 6 bases, with 11 bases between the two germline ends. The CDR3 sequence: CASSQDPGRSGELFF. The CDR3, as DNA: TGTGCCAGCAGCCAAGATCCGGGAAGGTCCGGGGAGCTGTTTTTT.

The chain employs TRBV19 and TRBJ1-5, with D perhaps TRBD1 (5 bases). CDR3 length: 16 amino acids. CDR1 is LNHDA, CDR2 SQIVND, per germline (reference sequence). Trimming pared 5 bases from V and 0 bases from J, leaving 14 bases between. As DNA, the CDR3 is TGTGCCAGTAGTCTCCCGGGACCGTATAGCAATCAGCCCCAGCATTTT. Translated, it gives CASSLPGPYSNQPQHF.

This clonotype has just a few counts. The V and J genes are TRBV19 and TRBJ2-1, with D perhaps matching TRBD2 (5 bases). V lost 4 bases to trimming and J lost 8 bases, with 15 bases between them. This CDR3 has 14 residues. Germline loops: CDR1 LNHDA, CDR2 SQIVND (reference sequence). CDR3 loop: CASSRFYSEDEQFF. The CDR3, as DNA: TGTGCCAGTAGTAGGTTTTATAGCGAGGATGAGCAGTTCTTC.

The rearrangement joins TRBV12-3 or TRBV12-4 to TRBJ2-3; the D gene is possibly TRBD2 (6 bases). There are 16 residues in the CDR3. V dropped 10 bases and J dropped 9 bases, with 29 bases sitting between them. The CDR3, as DNA: TGTGCCAACTCAAAACCTAGGCGCGGGGCCGGTGGCACGCAGTATTTT. It yields the protein CANSKPRRGAGGTQYF.

The V call is TRBV6-5, the J call TRBJ2-7; 10 positions agree with TRBD1. Germline CDR1 is MNHEY and CDR2 is SVGAGI. Losses at the gene ends were 2 bases for V and 5 bases for J; bases not matched to a gene: 3. CDR3 length: 14 amino acids. The CDR3 sequence is CASSYAGTGDEQYF. The CDR3 nucleotides are TGTGCCAGCAGTTACGCAGGGACAGGGGACGAGCAGTACTTC.

This clonotype was found many times. This chain uses TRBV12-3 or TRBV12-4 with TRBJ2-7; D remains unclear. Trimming pared 1 base from V and 5 bases from J, leaving 6 bases between. This CDR3 is built from 12 residues. The DNA for the CDR3 is TGTGCCAGCAGTTTAGGGCGCCACGAGCAGTACTTC. Protein: CASSLGRHEQYF.

The chain uses TRBV27 and TRBJ1-5, with 11 bases fitting TRBD1. Germline V gives CDR1 MNHEY, CDR2 SMNVEV (reference sequence). The CDR3 has 15 residues. V lost 5 bases, J lost 4 bases, and 4 bases stayed unmatched. The CDR3 region is CASSGTGGNNQPQHF. Here the CDR3 DNA reads TGTGCCAGCAGTGGGACAGGGGGGAATAATCAGCCCCAGCATTTT.

V gene TRBV18 combines with J gene TRBJ2-2; D remains ambiguous. The CDR3 extends over 12 amino acids. From germline, CDR1 is KGHSH and CDR2 LQKENI. The V end lost 4 bases, the J end lost 6 bases, and 6 bases lay between the germline ends. The CDR3 here is CASSQMAGELFF. The CDR3 DNA reads TGTGCCAGCTCACAAATGGCCGGGGAGCTGTTTTTT.

This clonotype appeared a few times. V gene TRBV10-3 combines with J gene TRBJ1-2, with 8 bases that match TRBD1. V lost 4 bases to trimming and J lost 4 bases; unmatched junction nucleotides: 5. The CDR3 length is 14 residues. Germline CDR1 and CDR2: ENHRY and SYGVKD. CDR3: CAISVGTGGYGYTF. The CDR3 region has the DNA TGTGCCATCAGTGTAGGAACAGGGGGCTATGGCTACACCTTC.

The genes are TRBV9 and TRBJ1-1; D gene unclear. Germline V gene lookup returns CDR1 SGDLS and CDR2 YYNGEE. Trimming took 0 bases from V and 0 from J, leaving 3 bases between them. The CDR3 runs 13 residues. CDR3 sequence reads: CASSVVLNTEAFF. In DNA form, the CDR3 reads TGTGCCAGCAGCGTAGTCCTGAACACTGAAGCTTTCTTT.

The gene calls are TRBV5-6 and TRBJ1-2, with 7 bases fitting TRBD1. J gave up 9 bases and V 4 bases, and 15 bases lay outside the gene matches. The CDR3 has 15 amino acids. CDR1 and CDR2 from the germline V gene are SGHDT and YYEEEE. The CDR3 protein is CASSPADRIVSSYTF. CDR3 DNA: TGTGCCAGCAGCCCGGCGGACAGGATTGTTAGTAGCTACACCTTC.

This chain uses TRBV7-6 with TRBJ2-5; weak D call: TRBD1 (6 bases). The CDR3 consists of 21 residues. V was pared by 0 bases and J by 0 bases, with 26 bases between. CDR1 and CDR2 from the germline V gene are SGHVS and FNYEAQ. CDR3: CASSLAFKPELSTGYQETQYF. CDR3 coding DNA: TGTGCCAGCAGCTTAGCTTTCAAGCCTGAACTTAGCACAGGGTACCAAGAGACCCAGTACTTC.

This chain links TRBV5-4 with TRBJ2-2; D could derive from TRBD1 or TRBD2 (5 bases each). The CDR3 runs 16 residues. V lost 2 bases to trimming and J lost 6 bases, with 17 bases between them. Germline V gene lookup returns CDR1 SGHNT and CDR2 YYREEE (reference sequence). The chain's CDR3 is CASSFAGTPGPGELFF. The CDR3 DNA is TGTGCCAGCAGCTTCGCCGGGACGCCCGGCCCCGGGGAGCTGTTTTTT.

This clonotype came up many times. The chain has TRBV7-2 and TRBJ2-6; possibly TRBD1 for D (5 bases). The length of the CDR3 is 15 residues. V gave up 2 bases and J gave up 3 bases, with 8 bases separating them. The germline CDR1 and CDR2 sequences are SGHTA and FQGNSA. CDR3 nucleotides: TGTGCCAGCAGCTTAATAGGGGTTGGGGCCAACGTCCTGACTTTC. This translates into CASSLIGVGANVLTF.

The chain carries TRBV28 and TRBJ2-1; 10 bases fit TRBD1. In germline, CDR1 is MDHEN, CDR2 SYDVKM. The CDR3 extends over 14 amino acids. V was clipped by 7 bases and J by 7 bases; unmatched bases: 7. CDR3: CASKRRDRGNEQFF. CDR3 nucleotides: TGTGCCAGCAAAAGGAGGGACAGGGGAAATGAGCAGTTCTTC.

This clonotype was detected a few times. The V gene is TRBV7-9, the J gene TRBJ2-7, with 9 nucleotides matching TRBD1. CDR1 SEHNR and CDR2 FQNEAQ come from the germline V gene (reference sequence). J was trimmed by 3 bases and V by 5 bases; bases with no gene match: 8. The CDR3 consists of 15 residues. The CDR3 spells CASSHRDREIYEQYF. In DNA form, the CDR3 reads TGTGCCAGCAGCCACCGGGACAGGGAAATCTACGAGCAGTACTTC. The full variable domain, in which reference TRBV7-9 and TRBJ2-7 provide the parts outside the CDR3, is DTGVSQNPRHKITKRGQNVTFRCDPISEHNRLYWYRQTLGQGPEFLTYFQNEAQLEKSRLLSDRFSAERPKGSFSTLEIQRTEQGDSAMYLCASSHRDREIYEQYFGPGTRLTVT.

This clonotype occurred a few times. The chain has TRBV10-3 and TRBJ2-1; D is ambiguous. V dropped 1 base and J dropped 5 bases, with 3 bases sitting between them. This CDR3 is 12 amino acids long. Per the germline V gene, CDR1 is ENHRY and CDR2 is SYGVKD. CDR3 nucleotides: TGTGCCATCAGTGAGTTGAACAATGAGCAGTTCTTC. Translating gives CAISELNNEQFF.

This clonotype was found once. The rearrangement links TRBV20-1 to TRBJ1-3, with a possible D match to TRBD1 (6 bases). The V gene's germline CDR1 is DFQATT and CDR2 SNEGSKA (reference sequence). Trimming stripped 0 bases from V and 2 bases from J, with 14 bases between. The CDR3 runs to 16 residues. The CDR3 loop reads CSARDYRGAPGNTIYF. CDR3 bases: TGCAGTGCTAGAGATTATCGGGGGGCCCCTGGAAACACCATATATTTT.

The table lists this clonotype with a count of one. The V and J genes are TRBV19 and TRBJ2-2, with 7 bases that match TRBD1. The germline gives CDR1 LNHDA, CDR2 SQIVND (reference sequence). The CDR3 length is 15 residues. V lost 10 bases and J lost 7; bases outside the gene matches: 15. As DNA, the CDR3 is TGTGCCACTACCATCGACAGGGAACTCATCGGGGAGCTGTTTTTT. Translation: CATTIDRELIGELFF.